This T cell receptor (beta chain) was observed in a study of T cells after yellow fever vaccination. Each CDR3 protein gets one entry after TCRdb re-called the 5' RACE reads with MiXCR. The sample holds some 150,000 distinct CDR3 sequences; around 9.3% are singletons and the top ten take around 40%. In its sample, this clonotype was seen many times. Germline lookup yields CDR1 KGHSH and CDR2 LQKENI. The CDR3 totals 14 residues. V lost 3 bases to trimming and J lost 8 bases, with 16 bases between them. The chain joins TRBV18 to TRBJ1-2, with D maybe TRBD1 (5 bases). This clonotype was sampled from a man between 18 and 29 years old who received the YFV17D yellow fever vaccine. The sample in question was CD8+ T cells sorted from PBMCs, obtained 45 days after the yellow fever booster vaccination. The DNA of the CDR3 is TGTGCCAGCTCACCCAACGGTGGGGCTGGCGGCTACACCTTC. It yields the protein CASSPNGGAGGYTF.